This T cell receptor beta chain is drawn from a study of vaccination and CD4 T cells after COVID-19. Cultured CD4+ T cells had their DNA profiled by the Oncomine TCR Beta short-read assay. From the PCR reads, TCRdb called clonotypes with MiXCR, one entry per CDR3 protein. The table lists about 20,000 distinct CDR3 sequences, around a third of them singletons. Germline V gives CDR1 SEHNR, CDR2 FQNEAQ (reference sequence). The length of the CDR3 is 14 residues. V was clipped by 8 bases and J by 3 bases; unmatched bases: 10. Stated time point: late sampling 161 to 241 days after vaccination in a few convalescent patients. The treatment was: roughly 11-day PBMC culture with coronavirus spike peptide pools or control peptides (ViraFEST assay). Worth noting for this clonotype: Its matching antigen is unknown.

The sample in question was CD4+ T cells from blood, cultured in vitro, obtained about 7 months after SARS-CoV-2 vaccination. The chain carries TRBV7-9 and TRBJ2-7; 7 bases match TRBD2. The clonotype comes from a human donor who had recovered from COVID-19. The CDR3, as DNA: TGTGCCAGCTCGAGGCTAGCGGACATCTACGAGCAGTACTTC. Translating it yields CASSRLADIYEQYF. Drawing the rest from reference TRBV7-9 and TRBJ2-7, the complete variable domain is DTGVSQNPRHKITKRGQNVTFRCDPISEHNRLYWYRQTLGQGPEFLTYFQNEAQLEKSRLLSDRFSAERPKGSFSTLEIQRTEQGDSAMYLCASSRLADIYEQYFGPGTRLTVT.